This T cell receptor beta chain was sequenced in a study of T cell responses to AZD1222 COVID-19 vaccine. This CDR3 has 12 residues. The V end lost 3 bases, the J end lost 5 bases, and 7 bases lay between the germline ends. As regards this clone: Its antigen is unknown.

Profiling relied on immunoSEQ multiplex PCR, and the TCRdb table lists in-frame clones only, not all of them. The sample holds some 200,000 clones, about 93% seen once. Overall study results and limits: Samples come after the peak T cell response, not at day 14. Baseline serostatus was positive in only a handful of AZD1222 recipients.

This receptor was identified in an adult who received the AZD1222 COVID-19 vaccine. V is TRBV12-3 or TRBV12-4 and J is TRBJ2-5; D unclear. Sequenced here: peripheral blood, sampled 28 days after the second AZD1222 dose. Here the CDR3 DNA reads TGTGCCAGCAGTTTTCGGTTCGAGACCCAGTACTTC. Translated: CASSFRFETQYF.